The 6 T cell receptor beta chains below all came from one sample that was sequenced in a study of blood T cells in healthy people across ages. Sample-barcoded 5' priming and a J-beta primer mix drove a second PCR of 7 to 11 cycles. TCRdb fed the 5' RACE reads into MiXCR, producing one record per CDR3 protein. This table has 1.5 million to 1.9 million distinct CDR3 sequences, approximately 42% appearing once. What was sequenced was blood. Receptor source: a young woman in good health.

The V gene is TRBV20-1, the J gene TRBJ1-1; no reliable D call. Germline CDR1 and CDR2: DFQATT and SNEGSKA (reference sequence). The CDR3 consists of 13 residues. V was clipped by 3 bases and J by 2 bases, with 10 bases between them. CDR3 sequence: CSARSTANTEAFF. The CDR3, as DNA: TGCAGTGCTAGGTCTACAGCTAACACTGAAGCTTTCTTT.

In this sample, this clonotype turned up a few times. The chain links TRBV10-3 to TRBJ2-1, with D perhaps matching TRBD1 (6 bases). Germline values: CDR1 ENHRY, CDR2 SYGVKD. V was trimmed by 1 base and J by 7 bases, leaving 14 bases between them. The CDR3 contains 15 residues. Here the CDR3 reads CAISEYARGQNEQFF. The CDR3 DNA sequence: TGTGCCATCAGTGAGTATGCCAGGGGTCAGAATGAGCAGTTCTTC.

The gene calls are TRBV29-1 and TRBJ1-4; D unclear. The CDR3 contains 14 residues. CDR1 SQVTM and CDR2 ANQGSEA come from the germline V gene. V was clipped by 7 bases and J by 1 base, with 13 bases between them. This CDR3 reads CSAEDGVTNEKLFF. As DNA, the CDR3 is TGCAGCGCTGAGGACGGGGTAACTAATGAAAAACTGTTTTTT.

The chain uses TRBV20-1 and TRBJ1-5; D call uncertain. The CDR3 is made up of 12 amino acids. The V end was cut by 6 bases, the J end by 7 bases, with 13 bases between. Germline CDR1 is DFQATT and CDR2 is SNEGSKA (reference sequence). CDR3 nucleotide sequence: TGCAGTGCAGGGCCCTACGGCCAGCCCCAGCATTTT. It translates to CSAGPYGQPQHF.

The CDR3 protein is CASGGGATGELFF. As DNA, the CDR3 is TGTGCCAGCGGGGGAGGGGCCACCGGGGAGCTGTTTTTT. The chain couples TRBV6-1 to TRBJ2-2; 7 nucleotides line up with TRBD2. V dropped 8 bases and J dropped 4; count of bases not matched to a gene: 4. The CDR3 contains 13 residues. Looked up from germline, CDR1 is MNHNS and CDR2 is SASEGT.

The gene calls are TRBV12-3 or TRBV12-4 and TRBJ2-1; 9 bases map to TRBD1. The J call could be wrong; TRBJ2-7 is a better fit for the DNA end. The CDR3 has 16 residues. CDR3 sequence (DNA): TGTGCCAGCAGTTTTTGGGACAGGGCAAACTACAATGAGCAGTACTTC. It yields the protein CASSFWDRANYNEQYF.